These 12 T cell receptor beta chains originate from one sample sequenced in a study of blood T cell repertoires in COVID-19. TCRdb keeps only in-frame clones here, not all; method: immunoSEQ multiplex PCR. The sample consists of some 390,000 clones, about 91% of them appearing once. Input material: peripheral blood. The receptors were gathered from a woman aged 40-49 years with COVID-19, enrolled during active disease.

This clone was seen a handful of times. CDR3 bases: TGTGCCAGCAGCCAAGTGGGCGGGAATGAGCAGTTCTTC. Residues: CASSQVGGNEQFF. The chain uses TRBV3-1 (or the pseudogene TRBV3-2) and TRBJ2-1; TRBD2 might be the D (5 bases). Per the germline V gene, CDR1 is LGHDT and CDR2 is YNNKEL (reference sequence). Trimming took 1 base from V and 7 from J, leaving 8 bases between them. The CDR3 consists of 13 residues.

This sequence joins TRBV5-1 and TRBJ2-7; D might be TRBD1 (6 bases). Trimming stripped 4 bases from V and 3 bases from J, with 20 bases between. The length of the CDR3 is 16 residues. Germline CDR1 reads SGHRS; CDR2 reads YFSETQ. The CDR3 sequence: CASSIRQQGKGYEQYF. Here the CDR3 DNA reads TGCGCCAGCAGCATCAGACAACAGGGTAAGGGCTACGAGCAGTACTTC.

This clone was detected a few times. V and J are TRBV7-2 and TRBJ1-2; 8 nucleotides agree with TRBD1. Trimming took 5 bases from V and 1 from J; bases not matched to a gene: 6. The CDR3 spans 15 residues. Germline CDR1 and CDR2: SGHTA and FQGNSA. In nucleotides, the CDR3 is TGTGCCAGCAGCACTGGGACAGGCGTTAACTATGGCTACACCTTC. It codes for CASSTGTGVNYGYTF. The full variable domain, completed using reference TRBV7-2 and TRBJ1-2, is GAGVSQSPSNKVTEKGKDVELRCDPISGHTALYWYRQSLGQGLEFLIYFQGNSAPDKSGLPSDRFSAERTGGSVSTLTIQRTQQEDSAVYLCASSTGTGVNYGYTFGSGTRLTVV.

This chain joins TRBV4-3 and TRBJ2-1; 11 nucleotides line up with TRBD2. Per germline, CDR1 LGHNA and CDR2 YSLEER. There are 17 residues in the CDR3. J lost 7 bases, V lost 5 bases, and 13 bases had no gene match. For the CDR3, the DNA is TGCGCCAGCAGCGAGGGACTAGCGGCTCCGAGGGGGAATGAGCAGTTCTTC. This sequence encodes CASSEGLAAPRGNEQFF.

This clone came up a few times. The rearrangement uses TRBV6-5 and TRBJ1-2, with 8 bases fitting TRBD1. The CDR3 contains 15 residues. Looked up from germline, CDR1 is MNHEY and CDR2 is SVGAGI. After removal of 6 bases from V and 4 bases from J, the junction contained 10 bases not matched to a gene. DNA of the CDR3: TGTGCCAGCAGAACCGGACAGGGATACACCTATGGCTACACCTTC. Its translation: CASRTGQGYTYGYTF.

The CDR3 here is CASSVGTDYYEQYF. The CDR3 DNA reads TGTGCCAGCAGCGTAGGTACAGATTACTACGAGCAGTACTTC. The gene calls are TRBV9 and TRBJ2-7, with D unresolved. CDR1 SGDLS and CDR2 YYNGEE come from the germline V gene. V was clipped by 0 bases and J by 3 bases, with 10 bases between them. The CDR3 loop spans 14 amino acids.

V usage is TRBV5-1 and J usage is TRBJ1-5; TRBD1 agrees at 7 bases. CDR1 and CDR2 from the germline V gene are SGHRS and YFSETQ. The CDR3 extends over 15 amino acids. The trim removed 0 bases at V and 5 bases at J, leaving 5 bases unmatched. The CDR3 nucleotides read TGCGCCAGCAGCTTGGAGGGGACAGTTTATCAGCCCCAGCATTTT. Translating it yields CASSLEGTVYQPQHF. Full variable domain (outside the CDR3, taken from reference TRBV5-1 and TRBJ1-5): KAGVTQTPRYLIKTRGQQVTLSCSPISGHRSVSWYQQTPGQGLQFLFEYFSETQRNKGNFPGRFSGRQFSNSRSEMNVSTLELGDSALYLCASSLEGTVYQPQHFGDGTRLSIL.

The count of this clone is one. The chain recombines TRBV7-2 with TRBJ1-1, with 7 bases matching TRBD1. The CDR3 loop spans 14 amino acids. V dropped 5 bases and J dropped 5; count of bases not matched to a gene: 8. Looked up from germline, CDR1 is SGHTA and CDR2 is FQGNSA. The CDR3 loop is CASSRTGLSTEAFF. CDR3 DNA sequence: TGTGCCAGCAGCCGGACAGGCTTGAGTACTGAAGCTTTCTTT. Supplemented by reference TRBV7-2 and TRBJ1-1, the full variable domain reads GAGVSQSPSNKVTEKGKDVELRCDPISGHTALYWYRQSLGQGLEFLIYFQGNSAPDKSGLPSDRFSAERTGGSVSTLTIQRTQQEDSAVYLCASSRTGLSTEAFFGQGTRLTVV.

The genes are TRBV14 and TRBJ1-1; D is possibly TRBD1 (6 bases). V lost 0 bases and J 6 bases, leaving 26 bases between the germline ends. Germline CDR1 is SGHDN and CDR2 is FVKESK. This CDR3 has 19 amino acids. The CDR3 coding sequence is TGTGCCAGCAGCCAAGATAGGTCGACAGGCGTCCCAGTTTCCCCTGAAGCTTTCTTT. Translation: CASSQDRSTGVPVSPEAFF.

This sequence joins TRBV28 and TRBJ2-2; 11 nucleotides align to TRBD2. This CDR3 contains 15 residues. V trimming: 6 bases; J trimming: 8 bases; junction bases outside the gene matches: 8. Per germline, CDR1 MDHEN and CDR2 SYDVKM. The CDR3 DNA sequence: TGTGCCAGCAGGCTAGCGGGAGGAAGGACGGGGGAGCTGTTTTTT. This encodes CASRLAGGRTGELFF.

This clone has only one observation. The same CDR3 arises from other DNA sequences in this sample as well. This sequence joins TRBV11-3 and TRBJ1-1; D may be TRBD1 (5 bases). Trimming took 5 bases from V and 0 from J, leaving 7 bases between them. The CDR3 runs to 13 residues. Germline V gene data show CDR1 as SGHNT and CDR2 as YENEEA. As DNA, the CDR3 is TGTGCCAGCAGCAGGGGCCTGAACACTGAAGCTTTCTTT. Protein sequence: CASSRGLNTEAFF.

The chain employs TRBV6-5 and TRBJ2-1, with D unclear. Trimming pared 6 bases from V and 7 bases from J, leaving 13 bases between. There are 13 residues in the CDR3. Germline V gene data show CDR1 as MNHEY and CDR2 as SVGAGI. DNA of the CDR3: TGTGCCAGCAGCCCCCTTATCTCGAATGAGCAGTTCTTC. This translates into CASSPLISNEQFF.